This T cell receptor (beta chain) was profiled in a study of OX40 agonist ivuxolimab in advanced cancers. Assay: immunoSEQ multiplex PCR; the TCRdb copy retains only in-frame clones and omits some. The data show tens of thousands of clones, with about 83% seen just once and roughly 19% held by the top ten. This clone was detected only once. Here the sequenced sample was CD4+ or CD8+ T cells sorted from blood, taken in a trial of the OX40 agonist ivuxolimab. The clonotype was recovered from an adult with an advanced solid tumor such as melanoma, head and neck, liver or kidney cancer.

CDR3 loop: CASSSRTKGTEAFF. In DNA, the CDR3 is TGTGCCAGCAGTAGTAGGACGAAAGGAACTGAAGCTTTCTTT. The chain combines TRBV27 with TRBJ1-1; D gene ambiguous. The length of the CDR3 is 14 residues. Germline-derived CDR1 and CDR2 are MNHEY and SMNVEV (reference sequence). The V end was cut by 5 bases, the J end by 5 bases, with 15 bases between.